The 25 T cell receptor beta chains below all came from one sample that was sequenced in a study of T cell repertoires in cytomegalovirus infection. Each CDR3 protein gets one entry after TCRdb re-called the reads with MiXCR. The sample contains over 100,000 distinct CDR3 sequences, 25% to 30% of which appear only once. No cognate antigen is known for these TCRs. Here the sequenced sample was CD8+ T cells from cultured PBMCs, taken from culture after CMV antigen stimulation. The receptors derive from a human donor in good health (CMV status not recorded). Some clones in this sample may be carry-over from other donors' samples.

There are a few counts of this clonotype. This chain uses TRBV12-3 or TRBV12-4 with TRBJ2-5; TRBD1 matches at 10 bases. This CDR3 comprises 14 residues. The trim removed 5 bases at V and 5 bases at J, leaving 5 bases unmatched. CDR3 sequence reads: CASSIGTGEETQYF. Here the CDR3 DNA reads TGTGCCAGCAGTATCGGGACAGGGGAGGAGACCCAGTACTTC.

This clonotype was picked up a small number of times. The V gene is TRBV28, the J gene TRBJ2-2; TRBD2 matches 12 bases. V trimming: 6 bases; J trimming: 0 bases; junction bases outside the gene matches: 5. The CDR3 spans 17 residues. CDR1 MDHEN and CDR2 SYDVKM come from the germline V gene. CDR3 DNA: TGTGCCAGCAGCTCGCTAGCGGGGGGGCCGAACACCGGGGAGCTGTTTTTT. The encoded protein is CASSSLAGGPNTGELFF.

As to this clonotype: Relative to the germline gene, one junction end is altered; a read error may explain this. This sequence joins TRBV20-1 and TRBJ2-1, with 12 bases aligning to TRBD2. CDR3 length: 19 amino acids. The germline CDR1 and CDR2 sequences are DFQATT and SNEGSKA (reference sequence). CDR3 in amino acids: CSARGVGLAGGRAYNEQFF. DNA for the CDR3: TGCAGTGCCAGAGGGGTAGGGCTAGCGGGGGGGAGGGCGTACAATGAGCAGTTCTTC.

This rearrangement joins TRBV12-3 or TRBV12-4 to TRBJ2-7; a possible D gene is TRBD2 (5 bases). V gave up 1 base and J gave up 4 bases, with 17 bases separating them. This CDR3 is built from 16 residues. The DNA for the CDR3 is TGTGCCAGCAGTTTAGGCCCGGGCGCGGGCTTATACGAGCAGTACTTC. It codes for CASSLGPGAGLYEQYF.

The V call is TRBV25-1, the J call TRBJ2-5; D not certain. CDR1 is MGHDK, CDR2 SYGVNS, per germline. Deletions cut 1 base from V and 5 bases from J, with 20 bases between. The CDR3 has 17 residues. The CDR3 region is CASSESGIAEFHETQYF. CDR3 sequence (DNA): TGTGCCAGCAGTGAATCCGGTATCGCGGAATTCCACGAGACCCAGTACTTC.

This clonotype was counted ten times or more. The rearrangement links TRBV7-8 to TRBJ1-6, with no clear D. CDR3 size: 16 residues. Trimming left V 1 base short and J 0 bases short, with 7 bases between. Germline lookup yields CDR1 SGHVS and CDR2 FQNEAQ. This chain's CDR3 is CASSLDWSSYNSPLHF. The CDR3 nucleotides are TGTGCCAGCAGCTTAGACTGGAGCTCCTATAATTCACCCCTCCACTTT.

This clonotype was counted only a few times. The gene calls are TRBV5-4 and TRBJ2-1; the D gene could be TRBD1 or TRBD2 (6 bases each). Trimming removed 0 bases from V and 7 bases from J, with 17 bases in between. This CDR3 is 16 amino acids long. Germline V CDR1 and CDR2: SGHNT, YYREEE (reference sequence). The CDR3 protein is CASSLDPGGARNEQFF. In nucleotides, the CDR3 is TGTGCCAGCAGCTTGGATCCCGGGGGCGCTAGAAATGAGCAGTTCTTC.

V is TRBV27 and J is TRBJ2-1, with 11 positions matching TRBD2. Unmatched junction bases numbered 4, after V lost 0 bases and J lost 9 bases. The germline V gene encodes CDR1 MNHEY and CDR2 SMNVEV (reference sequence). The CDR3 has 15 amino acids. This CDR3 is CASSLSTSGGVEQFF. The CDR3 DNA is TGTGCCAGCAGTTTATCCACTAGCGGGGGCGTTGAGCAGTTCTTC.

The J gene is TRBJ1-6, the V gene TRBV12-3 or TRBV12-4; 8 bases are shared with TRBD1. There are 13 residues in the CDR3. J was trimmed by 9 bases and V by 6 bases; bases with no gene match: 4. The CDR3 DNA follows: TGTGCCAGCAGCGGACAGGGTTTTTCACCCCTCCACTTT. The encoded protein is CASSGQGFSPLHF.

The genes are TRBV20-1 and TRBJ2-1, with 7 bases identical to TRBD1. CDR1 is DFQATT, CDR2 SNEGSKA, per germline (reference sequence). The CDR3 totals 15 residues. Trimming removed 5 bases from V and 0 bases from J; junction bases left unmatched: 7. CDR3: CSADRDLSSYNEQFF. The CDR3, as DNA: TGCAGTGCTGACAGGGACCTGAGCTCCTACAATGAGCAGTTCTTC.

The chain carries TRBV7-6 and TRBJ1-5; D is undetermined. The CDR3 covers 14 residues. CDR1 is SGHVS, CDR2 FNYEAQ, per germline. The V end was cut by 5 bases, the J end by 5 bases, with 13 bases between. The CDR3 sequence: CASSQGGVYQPQHF. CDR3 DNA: TGTGCCAGCAGCCAAGGTGGGGTCTATCAGCCCCAGCATTTT.

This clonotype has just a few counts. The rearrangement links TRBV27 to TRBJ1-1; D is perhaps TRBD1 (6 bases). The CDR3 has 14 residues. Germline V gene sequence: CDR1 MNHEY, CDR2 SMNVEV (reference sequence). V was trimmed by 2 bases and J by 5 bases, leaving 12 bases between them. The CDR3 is CASSLTGLGTEAFF. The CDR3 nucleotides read TGTGCCAGCAGTTTAACAGGGTTAGGGACTGAAGCTTTCTTT.

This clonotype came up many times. The CDR3 DNA is TGTGCCAGCAGCTTATCACCCACTCCGAGGGGCACTGAAGCTTTCTTT. Amino acid sequence: CASSLSPTPRGTEAFF. This chain links TRBV7-8 with TRBJ1-1, with D possibly being TRBD1 (5 bases). V was pared by 2 bases and J by 4 bases, with 17 bases between. This CDR3 comprises 16 residues. Germline CDR1 is SGHVS and CDR2 is FQNEAQ.

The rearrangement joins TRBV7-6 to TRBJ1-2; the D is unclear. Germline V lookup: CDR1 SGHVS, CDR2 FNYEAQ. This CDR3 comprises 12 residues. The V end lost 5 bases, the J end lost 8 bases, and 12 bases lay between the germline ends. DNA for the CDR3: TGTGCCAGCAGCCCATACTCCGGCGGCTACACCTTC. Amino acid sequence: CASSPYSGGYTF. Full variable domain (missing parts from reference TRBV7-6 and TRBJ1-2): GAGVSQSPRYKVTKRGQDVALRCDPISGHVSLYWYRQALGQGPEFLTYFNYEAQQDKSGLPNDRFSAERPEGSISTLTIQRTEQRDSAMYRCASSPYSGGYTFGSGTRLTVV.

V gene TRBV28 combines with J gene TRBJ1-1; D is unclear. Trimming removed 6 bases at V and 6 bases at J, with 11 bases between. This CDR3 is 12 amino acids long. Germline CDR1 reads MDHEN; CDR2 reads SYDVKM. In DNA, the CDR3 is TGTGCCAGCAGATATCCGAGTGCTGAAGCTTTCTTT. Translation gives CASRYPSAEAFF.

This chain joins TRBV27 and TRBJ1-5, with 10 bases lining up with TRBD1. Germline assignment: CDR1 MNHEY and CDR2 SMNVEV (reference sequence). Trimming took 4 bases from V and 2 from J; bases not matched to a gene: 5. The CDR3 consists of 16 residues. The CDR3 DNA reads TGTGCCAGCAGTTCCCGCGGGACAGGGGGCAATCAGCCCCAGCATTTT. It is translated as CASSSRGTGGNQPQHF.

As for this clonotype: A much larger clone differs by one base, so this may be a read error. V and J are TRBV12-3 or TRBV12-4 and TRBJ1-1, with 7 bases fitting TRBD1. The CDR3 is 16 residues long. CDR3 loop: CAGSFGQESSNTEAFF. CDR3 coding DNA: TGTGCCGGCAGTTTCGGACAGGAAAGTTCGAACACTGAAGCTTTCTTT.

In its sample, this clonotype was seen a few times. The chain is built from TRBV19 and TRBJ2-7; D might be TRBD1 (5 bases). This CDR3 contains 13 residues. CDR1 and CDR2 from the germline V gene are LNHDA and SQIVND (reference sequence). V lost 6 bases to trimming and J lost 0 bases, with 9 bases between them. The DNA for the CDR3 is TGTGCCAGTAGCAGGGCGAGCTCCTACGAGCAGTACTTC. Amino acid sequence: CASSRASSYEQYF. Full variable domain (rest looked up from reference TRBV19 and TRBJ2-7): DGGITQSPKYLFRKEGQNVTLSCEQNLNHDAMYWYRQDPGQGLRLIYYSQIVNDFQKGDIAEGYSVSREKKESFPLTVTSAQKNPTAFYLCASSRASSYEQYFGPGTRLTVT.

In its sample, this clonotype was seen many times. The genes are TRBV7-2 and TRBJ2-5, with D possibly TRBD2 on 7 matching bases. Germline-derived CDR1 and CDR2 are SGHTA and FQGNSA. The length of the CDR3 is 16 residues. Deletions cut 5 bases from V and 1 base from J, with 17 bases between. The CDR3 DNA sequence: TGTGCCAGCAGCCGACTCGGCGGGGGCAGCCAAGAGACCCAGTACTTC. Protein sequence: CASSRLGGGSQETQYF.

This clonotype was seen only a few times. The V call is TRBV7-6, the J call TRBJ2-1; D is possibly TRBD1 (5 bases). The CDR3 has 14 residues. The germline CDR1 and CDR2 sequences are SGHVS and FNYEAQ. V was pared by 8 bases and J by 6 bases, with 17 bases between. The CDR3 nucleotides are TGTGCCAGCCGTTACGGTCCTACAGGCAATGAGCAGTTCTTC. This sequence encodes CASRYGPTGNEQFF.

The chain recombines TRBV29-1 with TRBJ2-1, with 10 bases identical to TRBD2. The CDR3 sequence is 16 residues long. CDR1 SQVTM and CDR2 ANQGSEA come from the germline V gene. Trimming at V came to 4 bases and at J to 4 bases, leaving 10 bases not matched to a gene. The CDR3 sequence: CSVGGPGTSAYNEQFF. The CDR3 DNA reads TGCAGCGTTGGCGGCCCCGGGACTAGCGCTTACAATGAGCAGTTCTTC.

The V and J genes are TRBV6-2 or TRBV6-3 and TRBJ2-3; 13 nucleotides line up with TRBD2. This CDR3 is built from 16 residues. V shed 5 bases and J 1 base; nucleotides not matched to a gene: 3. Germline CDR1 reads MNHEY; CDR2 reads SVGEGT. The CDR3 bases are TGTGCCAGCAGTCGGACTAGCGGGGGTCGCACAGATACGCAGTATTTT. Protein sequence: CASSRTSGGRTDTQYF.

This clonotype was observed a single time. CDR3 sequence: CASMGIDNEKLFF. The CDR3 DNA follows: TGTGCCAGCATGGGTATTGATAATGAAAAACTGTTTTTT. The gene calls are TRBV27 and TRBJ1-4; D not certain. This CDR3 contains 13 residues. Germline V gene data show CDR1 as MNHEY and CDR2 as SMNVEV (reference sequence). V was shortened by 7 bases and J by 4 bases, with 10 bases between the two germline ends.

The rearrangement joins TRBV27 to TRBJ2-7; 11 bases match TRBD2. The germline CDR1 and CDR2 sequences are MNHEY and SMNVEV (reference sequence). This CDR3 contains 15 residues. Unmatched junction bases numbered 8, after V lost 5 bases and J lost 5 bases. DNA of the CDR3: TGTGCCAGCAGTCCATTACTAGCGGGGGACCACGAGCAGTACTTC. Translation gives CASSPLLAGDHEQYF.

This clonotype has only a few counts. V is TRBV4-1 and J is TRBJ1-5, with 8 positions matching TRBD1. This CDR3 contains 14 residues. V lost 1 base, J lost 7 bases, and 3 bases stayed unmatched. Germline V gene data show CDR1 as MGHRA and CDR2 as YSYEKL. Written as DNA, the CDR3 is TGCGCCAGCAGCCAAGGGACAGGGACCCAGCCCCAGCATTTT. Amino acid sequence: CASSQGTGTQPQHF.